This is a list of T cell receptor beta chains from one sample in a study of response to subunit inactivated influenza vaccine. TCRdb used MiXCR to reprocess the RT-PCR reads, holding one entry per CDR3 protein. Of some 570,000 distinct CDR3 sequences in the sample, 11% were seen once. The same data also went into a second study, on T cells expressing NK-cell markers.

Material: PBMCs from blood, obtained on the day of vaccination. All receptors come from a man aged 50 to 59 who received an inactivated influenza vaccine. Both conserved end residues are part of each CDR3. A D gene is named only where the DNA matches it firmly. Where a row states a size, it is once, few, many or the class of an expanded clone; other rows omit it.

V	length	D	J	size	CDR3	DNA
TRBV28	16	-	TRBJ2-5	-	CASSSPETSIGETQYF	TGTGCCAGCAGCAGCCCCGAAACAAGTATAGGAGAGACCCAGTACTTC
TRBV10-3	14	-	TRBJ2-3	few	CAISELRATHTQYF	TGTGCCATCAGTGAGTTGCGGGCCACACATACGCAGTATTTT
TRBV12-3/TRBV12-4	12	-	TRBJ2-5	-	CASSFYGETQYF	TGTGCCAGCAGTTTTTACGGGGAGACCCAGTACTTC
TRBV7-2	17	TRBD2	TRBJ2-2	few	CASSLASGNINTGELFF	TGTGCCAGCAGCTTAGCTAGCGGGAACATAAACACCGGGGAGCTGTTTTTT
TRBV6-2/TRBV6-3	16	-	TRBJ2-5	-	CASSYIGTPQEETQYF	TGTGCCAGCAGTTACATAGGGACGCCGCAAGAAGAGACCCAGTACTTC
TRBV6-1	18	TRBD2	TRBJ2-3	-	CASRGGTSGDKATDTQYF	TGTGCCAGCAGGGGGGGGACTAGCGGGGATAAAGCCACAGATACGCAGTATTTT
TRBV20-1	14	-	TRBJ2-5	-	CSAPTDYHPETQYF	TGCAGTGCCCCGACGGACTACCACCCAGAGACCCAGTACTTC
TRBV5-1	13	TRBD1	TRBJ2-5	many	CASSRQGTETQYF	TGCGCCAGCAGCCGACAGGGTACAGAGACCCAGTACTTC
TRBV6-1	15	-	TRBJ2-1	few	CASGPRQSSYNEQFF	TGTGCCAGCGGCCCTCGGCAAAGCTCCTACAATGAGCAGTTCTTC
TRBV10-3	18	TRBD1	TRBJ2-6	-	CAISGTSTGFSGANVLTF	TGTGCCATCAGTGGGACTTCGACAGGGTTTTCTGGGGCCAACGTCCTGACTTTC
TRBV10-2	16	TRBD1	TRBJ1-6	-	CARPAGQGYYNSPLHF	TGCGCCAGGCCGGCGGGACAGGGGTATTATAATTCACCCCTCCACTTT
TRBV18	15	-	TRBJ1-3	few	CASSLDGANVNTIYF	TGTGCCAGCTCTCTCGACGGGGCCAATGTAAACACCATATATTTT
TRBV6-2/TRBV6-3	16	-	TRBJ2-2	few	CASNRGQYDFAGELFF	TGTGCCAGCAACCGCGGACAGTATGACTTCGCCGGGGAGCTGTTTTTT
TRBV7-9	16	-	TRBJ2-3	-	CASSPPVAGSTDTQYF	TGTGCCAGCAGCCCCCCAGTTGCGGGAAGCACAGATACGCAGTATTTT
TRBV21-1	15	-	TRBJ2-2	few	CASSNYWEGAGELFF	TGTGCCAGCAGCAATTATTGGGAAGGGGCCGGGGAGCTGTTTTTT
TRBV5-1	14	-	TRBJ2-5	many	CASSLGANQETQYF	TGTGCCAGCAGTTTGGGTGCGAACCAAGAGACCCAGTACTTC
TRBV20-1	14	-	TRBJ1-5	-	CSVWVTGFNQPQHF	TGCAGTGTTTGGGTTACAGGGTTCAATCAGCCCCAGCATTTT
TRBV9	16	TRBD2	TRBJ2-3	-	CASSATSGGNTDTQYF	TGTGCCAGCAGCGCTACTAGCGGGGGAAACACAGATACGCAGTATTTT
TRBV6-2/TRBV6-3	16	TRBD2	TRBJ2-3	few	CASSYSAGGLEDTQYF	TGTGCCAGCAGTTACTCCGCTGGGGGACTAGAGGATACGCAGTATTTT
TRBV5-1	14	-	TRBJ2-2	-	CASSSRTDTGELFF	TGCGCCAGCAGCTCAAGGACGGACACCGGGGAGCTGTTTTTT
TRBV5-1	16	-	TRBJ2-1	many	CASSLEGTLGNNEQFF	TGCGCCAGCAGCTTGGAGGGGACACTGGGGAACAATGAGCAGTTCTTC
TRBV6-2/TRBV6-3	13	-	TRBJ2-7	many	CASSRRQTYEQYF	TGTGCCAGCAGCCGACGACAGACCTACGAGCAGTACTTC
TRBV24-1	18	-	TRBJ2-2	-	CATSDSWDKEGNTGELFF	TGTGCCACCAGTGATTCGTGGGACAAGGAGGGCAACACCGGGGAGCTGTTTTTT
TRBV20-1	15	-	TRBJ2-1	-	CSAKGVTSSYNEQFF	TGCAGTGCGAAGGGGGTTACGAGCTCCTACAATGAGCAGTTCTTC
TRBV27	19	-	TRBJ2-5	few	CASSLSAQKGFTRIETQYF	TGTGCCAGCAGTTTATCGGCCCAGAAGGGTTTTACTCGGATAGAGACCCAGTACTTC
TRBV5-1	14	-	TRBJ2-3	-	CASSLVGSVDTQYF	TGCGCCAGCAGCTTGGTGGGTTCAGTAGATACGCAGTATTTT
TRBV2	16	TRBD1	TRBJ1-1	-	CASSPHRGIMNTEAFF	TGTGCCAGCAGTCCCCACAGGGGAATTATGAACACTGAAGCTTTCTTT
TRBV6-5	12	-	TRBJ2-7	many	CASSNGVDEQYF	TGTGCCAGCAGTAACGGAGTGGACGAGCAGTACTTC
TRBV2	14	TRBD1	TRBJ1-4	-	CASSEWDRGEKLFF	TGTGCCAGCAGTGAATGGGACAGGGGTGAAAAACTGTTTTTT
TRBV19	13	-	TRBJ1-1	few	CASSILGSTEAFF	TGTGCCAGTAGTATTTTGGGGTCGACTGAAGCTTTCTTT
TRBV6-2/TRBV6-3	15	-	TRBJ2-2	-	CAGSSGGADTGELFF	TGTGCCGGCTCCTCGGGGGGCGCGGACACCGGGGAGCTGTTTTTT
TRBV4-3	17	-	TRBJ2-1	-	CASSQDTGTSSYNEQFF	TGCGCCAGCAGCCAAGACACCGGGACAAGCTCCTACAATGAGCAGTTCTTC
TRBV30	14	-	TRBJ2-3	few	CAWSVAYRADTQYF	TGTGCCTGGAGTGTAGCGTACAGGGCGGATACGCAGTATTTT
TRBV20-1	14	TRBD2	TRBJ2-1	-	CSADSGKGHNEQFF	TGCAGTGCCGATAGCGGGAAGGGGCACAATGAGCAGTTCTTC
TRBV6-2/TRBV6-3	19	-	TRBJ2-6	-	CASSITRALVRTGANVLTF	TGTGCCAGCAGTATAACACGCGCCCTCGTTAGAACTGGGGCCAACGTCCTGACTTTC
TRBV5-1	14	TRBD2	TRBJ2-1	-	CASTRLAGAHEQFF	TGCGCCAGCACCAGACTAGCGGGAGCACATGAGCAGTTCTTC
TRBV5-1	15	TRBD1	TRBJ2-7	-	CASSLGDRGLHEQYF	TGCGCCAGCAGCCTAGGGGACAGGGGGCTACACGAGCAGTACTTC